A single T cell receptor (beta chain) is shown here with its context. Sequencing used immunoSEQ multiplex PCR; TCRdb keeps in-frame clones, though not all of them. This sample has under 300,000 clones; roughly 90% occur once, and the top ten carry about an eighth. The data derive from a study of blood T cell repertoires in COVID-19. The clonotype originates from a woman between 65 and 79 years old with COVID-19, enrolled during active disease. Sequencing was carried out using peripheral blood.

As DNA, the CDR3 is TGCGCCAGCAGCACGGACATCTATGGCTACACCTTC. As protein: CASSTDIYGYTF. The chain links TRBV5-1 to TRBJ1-2; D perhaps matches TRBD1 (5 bases). Trimming left V 4 bases short and J 4 bases short, with 8 bases between. This CDR3 region has 12 residues. Looked up from germline, CDR1 is SGHRS and CDR2 is YFSETQ.